What follows is one T cell receptor beta chain and its context. These data belong to a study of monozygotic twins with inflammatory bowel disease. TCRdb reprocessed the 5' RACE reads; each CDR3 protein has one entry and no DNA is given. The repertoire table contains some 170,000 distinct CDR3 sequences. The CDR3 is 12 residues long. Germline loops: CDR1 ENHRY, CDR2 SYGVKD. This receptor was taken from a human donor with ulcerative colitis or Crohn's disease, or a healthy co-twin of an affected twin (not recorded which). V is TRBV10-3 and J is TRBJ1-1; with no DNA, the TCRdb D assignment of TRBD1 cannot be verified. Sequencing was done on a sample of blood. This CDR3 is CAISDLTGGAFF.